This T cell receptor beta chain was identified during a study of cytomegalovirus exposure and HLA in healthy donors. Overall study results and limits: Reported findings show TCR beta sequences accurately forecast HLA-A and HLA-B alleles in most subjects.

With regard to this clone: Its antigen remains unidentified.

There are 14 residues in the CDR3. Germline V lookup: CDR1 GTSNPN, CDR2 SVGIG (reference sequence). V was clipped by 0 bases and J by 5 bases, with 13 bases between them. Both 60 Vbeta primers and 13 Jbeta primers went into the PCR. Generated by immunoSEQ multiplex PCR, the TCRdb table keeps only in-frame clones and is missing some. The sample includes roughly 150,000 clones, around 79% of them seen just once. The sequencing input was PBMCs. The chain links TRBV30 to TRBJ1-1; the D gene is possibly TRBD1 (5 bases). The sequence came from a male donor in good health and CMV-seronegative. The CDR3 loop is CAWSVGPGDTEAFF. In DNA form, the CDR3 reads TGTGCCTGGAGTGTAGGCCCGGGGGATACTGAAGCTTTCTTT.